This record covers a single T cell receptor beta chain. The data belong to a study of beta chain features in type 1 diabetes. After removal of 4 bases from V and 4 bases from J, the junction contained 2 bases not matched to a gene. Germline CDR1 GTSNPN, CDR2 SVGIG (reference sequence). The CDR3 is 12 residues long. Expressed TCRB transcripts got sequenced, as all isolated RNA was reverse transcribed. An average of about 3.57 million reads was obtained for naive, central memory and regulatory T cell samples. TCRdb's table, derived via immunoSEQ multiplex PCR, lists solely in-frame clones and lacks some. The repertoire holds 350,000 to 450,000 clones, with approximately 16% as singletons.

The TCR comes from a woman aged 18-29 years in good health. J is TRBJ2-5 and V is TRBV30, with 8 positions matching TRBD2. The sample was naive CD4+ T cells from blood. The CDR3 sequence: CAWTSGSETQYF. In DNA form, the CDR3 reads TGTGCCTGGACTAGCGGGTCAGAGACCCAGTACTTC.